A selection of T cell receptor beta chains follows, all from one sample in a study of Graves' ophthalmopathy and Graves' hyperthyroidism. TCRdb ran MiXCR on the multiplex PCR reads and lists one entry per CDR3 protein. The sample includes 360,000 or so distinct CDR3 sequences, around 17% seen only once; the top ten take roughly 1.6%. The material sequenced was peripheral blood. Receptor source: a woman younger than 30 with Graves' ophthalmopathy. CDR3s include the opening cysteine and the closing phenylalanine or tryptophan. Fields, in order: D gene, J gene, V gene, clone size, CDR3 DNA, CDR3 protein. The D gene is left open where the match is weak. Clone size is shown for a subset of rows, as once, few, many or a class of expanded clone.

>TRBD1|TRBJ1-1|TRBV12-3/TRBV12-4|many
TGTGCCAGCAGTAGGTGGGGTGACAGGGTGAACACTGAAGCTTTCTTT
CASSRWGDRVNTEAFF
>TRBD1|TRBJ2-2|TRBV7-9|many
TGTGCCAGCAGCTTAGGTCGGATGGGACAGGTTCCCGCGGGGAACACCGGGGAGCTGTTTTTT
CASSLGRMGQVPAGNTGELFF
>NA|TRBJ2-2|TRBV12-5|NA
TGTGCTAGTGGTTTGGTAAAAAAAGCGAACACCGGGGAGCTGTTTTTT
CASGLVKKANTGELFF
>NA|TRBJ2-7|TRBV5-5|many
TGTGCCAGCAGCTTGGTGGTTTTCGACAACGGCGAGCAGTACTTC
CASSLVVFDNGEQYF
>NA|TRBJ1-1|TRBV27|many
TGTGCCAGCACCGCCCCGGGTGGGAGTGAAGCTTTCTTT
CASTAPGGSEAFF
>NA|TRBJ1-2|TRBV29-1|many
TGCAGCGTTGATGAGGGCCTCGCTCCACTTTATGGCTACACCTTC
CSVDEGLAPLYGYTF
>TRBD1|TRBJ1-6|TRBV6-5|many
TGTGCCAGCAAGAGGGGGCTCGGTTCACCCCTCCACTTT
CASKRGLGSPLHF
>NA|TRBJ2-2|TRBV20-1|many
TGCAGTGCTAGCGGACAGACCGCGAACACCGGGGAGCTGTTTTTT
CSASGQTANTGELFF
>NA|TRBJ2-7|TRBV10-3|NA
TGTGCCATCAGTGGAGAAGAGGGTAGGGGCTACGAGCAGTACTTC
CAISGEEGRGYEQYF
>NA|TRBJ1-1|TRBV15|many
TGTGCCACCAGCAGAGATTCCGGTGGGGGCGTGTCGGTTTCGAGCACTGAAGCTTTCTTT
CATSRDSGGGVSVSSTEAFF
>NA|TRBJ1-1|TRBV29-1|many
TGCAGCGCCAGGGACTGGGGGGGTACTGAAGCTTTCTTT
CSARDWGGTEAFF
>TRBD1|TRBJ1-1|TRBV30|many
TGTGCCTGGAGGCGAACAACAGGGGGCACTGAAGCTTTCTTT
CAWRRTTGGTEAFF
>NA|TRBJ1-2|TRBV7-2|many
TGTGCCAGCAGCTTAGTAGGGATCTATGGCTACACCTTC
CASSLVGIYGYTF